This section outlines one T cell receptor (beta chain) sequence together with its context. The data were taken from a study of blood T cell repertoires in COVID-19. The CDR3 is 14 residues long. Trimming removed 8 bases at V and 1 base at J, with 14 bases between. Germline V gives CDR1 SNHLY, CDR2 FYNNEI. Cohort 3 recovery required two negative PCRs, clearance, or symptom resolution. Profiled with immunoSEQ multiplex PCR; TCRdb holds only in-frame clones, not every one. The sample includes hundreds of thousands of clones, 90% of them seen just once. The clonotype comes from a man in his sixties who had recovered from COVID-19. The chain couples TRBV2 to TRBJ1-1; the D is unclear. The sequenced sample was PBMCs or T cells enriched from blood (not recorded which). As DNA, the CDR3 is TGTGCCAGCGCCTTCGGTCCCACGAACACTGAAGCTTTCTTT. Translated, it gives CASAFGPTNTEAFF.